The next 25 T cell receptor beta chains were all read from a single sample in a study of OX40 agonist ivuxolimab in advanced cancers. Repertoires were generated with immunoSEQ multiplex PCR, while TCRdb's copy carries only in-frame clones and drops some. The table records fewer than 55,000 clones, around four fifths of them present only once. Here the sequenced sample was CD4+ or CD8+ T cells sorted from blood, taken in a trial of the OX40 agonist ivuxolimab. These receptors all come from an adult with an advanced solid tumor such as melanoma, head and neck, liver or kidney cancer.

In this sample, this clone turned up once. This chain links TRBV5-8 with TRBJ2-7; D call uncertain. V lost 5 bases and J 0 bases, leaving 6 bases between the germline ends. Germline V gene sequence: CDR1 SGHTS, CDR2 YDEGEE. The CDR3 runs to 12 residues. In nucleotides, the CDR3 is TGTGCCAGCAGTCTAGTCTCCTACGAGCAGTACTTC. It encodes CASSLVSYEQYF.

The chain has TRBV15 and TRBJ1-4, with a tentative D call TRBD1 (5 bases). The CDR3 runs to 15 residues. V shed 7 bases and J shed 5 bases, with 17 bases lying between them. Germline V lookup: CDR1 LNHNV, CDR2 YYDKDF (reference sequence). The DNA for the CDR3 is TGTGCCACCACCACCGCCGGGACGCTGAATGAAAAACTGTTTTTT. Protein: CATTTAGTLNEKLFF.

This clone turned up a few times. This chain uses TRBV29-1 with TRBJ2-7; D possibly uses TRBD1 or TRBD2 (5 bases each). This CDR3 has 13 amino acids. The V gene lost 3 bases and the J gene lost 9 bases, with 18 bases spanning the gap. CDR1 and CDR2 (germline): SQVTM, ANQGSEA. The DNA of the CDR3 is TGCAGCGTTGATCGCAGGGACGCTACGAGGCAGTACTTC. Amino acids: CSVDRRDATRQYF.

CDR3 loop: CASSLGGTRGTDTQYF. Here the CDR3 DNA reads TGTGCCAGCAGCTTAGGAGGGACACGGGGCACAGATACGCAGTATTTT. This chain links TRBV7-2 with TRBJ2-3; a weak D match, TRBD1 (6 bases). Germline-derived CDR1 and CDR2 are SGHTA and FQGNSA. This CDR3 comprises 16 residues. Trimming pared 1 base from V and 1 base from J, leaving 12 bases between.

The rearrangement links TRBV30 to TRBJ2-7; D is unclear. V was pared by 1 base and J by 0 bases, with 7 bases between. Germline-derived CDR1 and CDR2 are GTSNPN and SVGIG (reference sequence). There are 13 residues in the CDR3. This CDR3 is CAWSGGNSYEQYF. The CDR3 DNA sequence: TGTGCCTGGAGTGGAGGAAACTCCTACGAGCAGTACTTC.

The chain combines TRBV7-6 with TRBJ2-7; 9 nucleotides align to TRBD1. CDR3 size: 15 residues. Trimming took 1 base from V and 7 from J; bases not matched to a gene: 8. Per the germline V gene, CDR1 is SGHVS and CDR2 is FNYEAQ. The CDR3 region has the DNA TGTGCCAGCAGCTTAGGGACAGGGGTGTTGGGGGAGCAGTACTTC. This sequence encodes CASSLGTGVLGEQYF. Complete variable domain (other parts from reference TRBV7-6 and TRBJ2-7): GAGVSQSPRYKVTKRGQDVALRCDPISGHVSLYWYRQALGQGPEFLTYFNYEAQQDKSGLPNDRFSAERPEGSISTLTIQRTEQRDSAMYRCASSLGTGVLGEQYFGPGTRLTVT.

This clone is a singleton in its sample. The chain joins TRBV4-1 to TRBJ2-7, with unresolved D. Trimming left V 4 bases short and J 3 bases short, with 10 bases between. The CDR3 loop spans 13 amino acids. CDR1 is MGHRA and CDR2 is YSYEKL in the germline V gene. The CDR3 DNA reads as TGCGCCAGCAGCCCCTCGTTTCTCTACGAGCAGTACTTC. Translation: CASSPSFLYEQYF.

This chain joins TRBV6-4 and TRBJ2-2, with D tentatively TRBD1 (6 bases). Germline CDR1 MRHNA, CDR2 SNTAGT. Trimming pared 4 bases from V and 1 base from J, leaving 7 bases between. The CDR3 spans 14 residues. CDR3 in amino acids: CASSVQGNTGELFF. The CDR3 DNA follows: TGTGCCAGCAGTGTACAGGGGAACACCGGGGAGCTGTTTTTT.

The chain links TRBV7-9 to TRBJ2-7; D unclear. Germline values: CDR1 SEHNR, CDR2 FQNEAQ (reference sequence). V gave up 5 bases and J gave up 0 bases, with 11 bases separating them. The CDR3 totals 14 residues. CDR3 DNA sequence: TGTGCCAGCAGCCGCGTCGAGAGCTCCTACGAGCAGTACTTC. Translated: CASSRVESSYEQYF.

In its sample, this clone was seen a few times. CDR3 DNA sequence: TGTGCCAGCAGCGCCCGGGACAGCGAGAATGAAAAACTGTTTTTT. Amino acid sequence: CASSARDSENEKLFF. This chain uses TRBV6-4 with TRBJ1-4, with TRBD1 matching 7 bases. CDR1 and CDR2 (germline): MRHNA, SNTAGT. The CDR3 runs 15 residues. The trim removed 6 bases at V and 5 bases at J, leaving 9 bases unmatched.

The chain carries TRBV7-6 and TRBJ1-4; D gene ambiguous. With 5 bases removed from V and 0 bases from J, the gap between germline ends came to 10 bases. The CDR3 covers 15 residues. CDR1 and CDR2 (germline): SGHVS, FNYEAQ. The CDR3 spells CASSQSLATNEKLFF. The DNA for the CDR3 is TGTGCCAGCAGCCAGAGTCTTGCAACTAATGAAAAACTGTTTTTT.

The J gene is TRBJ2-7, the V gene TRBV28; no definite D call. The germline V gene has CDR1 MDHEN and CDR2 SYDVKM. This CDR3 spans 12 amino acids. The ends were cut back, 3 bases at V and 6 bases at J, with 9 bases in the middle. CDR3 DNA: TGTGCCAGCAGTTTCTGGGGTGGCGAGCAGTACTTC. This codes for CASSFWGGEQYF.

V and J are TRBV6-1 and TRBJ2-7, with D possibly being TRBD2 (5 bases). CDR3 size: 14 residues. Germline CDR1 reads MNHNS; CDR2 reads SASEGT. Deletions cut 1 base from V and 3 bases from J, with 10 bases between. The CDR3 region is CASSEEGSYYEQYF. DNA of the CDR3: TGTGCCAGCAGTGAAGAAGGGAGCTACTACGAGCAGTACTTC.

This chain links TRBV5-1 with TRBJ1-4, with D tentatively TRBD1 (6 bases). Germline V gene lookup returns CDR1 SGHRS and CDR2 YFSETQ. V dropped 1 base and J dropped 3 bases, with 10 bases sitting between them. This CDR3 is 15 amino acids long. The DNA of the CDR3 is TGCGCCAGCAGCTTGTCAGGGGCCCCTAATGAAAAACTGTTTTTT. Translation: CASSLSGAPNEKLFF.

The rearrangement uses TRBV28 and TRBJ2-3, with 8 bases aligning to TRBD2. V was pared by 11 bases and J by 0 bases, with 10 bases of the junction left unmatched. The CDR3 is 15 residues long. Germline V lookup: CDR1 MDHEN, CDR2 SYDVKM. The CDR3 DNA sequence: TGTGCCTGCTCTCCAACTAGCGGTAGCACAGATACGCAGTATTTT. It specifies CACSPTSGSTDTQYF.

On this clone itself: The junction departs from germline at one end; a sequencing error may be responsible. The chain has TRBV7-7 and TRBJ2-3; D uncertain. CDR1 and CDR2 (germline): SSHAT, FNYEAQ (reference sequence). The CDR3 is 15 amino acids. The CDR3 coding sequence is TGTGCTAGCAGCTTAGGGCATAGTGGGGCAGATACGCAGTATTTT. Amino acids: CASSLGHSGADTQYF.

The chain is built from TRBV29-1 and TRBJ2-7; D not certain. This CDR3 region has 10 residues. Germline V gene sequence: CDR1 SQVTM, CDR2 ANQGSEA. Trimming left V 1 base short and J 4 bases short, with 2 bases between. The CDR3 spells CSVEGYEQYF. CDR3 DNA sequence: TGCAGCGTTGAAGGGTACGAGCAGTACTTC.

This clone came up a few times. The chain recombines TRBV10-1 with TRBJ1-5; D perhaps matches TRBD1 (6 bases). The CDR3 contains 15 residues. CDR1 is WNHNN and CDR2 is SYGVQD in the germline V gene (reference sequence). Trimming took off 6 bases at V and 4 bases at J, with 16 bases between the two ends. CDR3 in amino acids: CASSLNRVGNQPQHF. The CDR3 region has the DNA TGCGCCAGCAGCCTAAACAGGGTTGGGAATCAGCCCCAGCATTTT.

This clone was observed a single time. The chain recombines TRBV6-5 with TRBJ1-5; maybe TRBD1 (5 bases). V lost 0 bases to trimming and J lost 6 bases, with 9 bases between them. The length of the CDR3 is 14 residues. Germline CDR1 is MNHEY and CDR2 is SVGAGI. This chain's CDR3 is CASSYSGVGQPQHF. The DNA for the CDR3 is TGTGCCAGCAGTTACTCGGGGGTGGGTCAGCCCCAGCATTTT.

V and J are TRBV7-2 and TRBJ1-5; D is unresolved. The CDR3 consists of 14 residues. V was clipped by 5 bases and J by 7 bases, with 15 bases between them. Germline V gene lookup returns CDR1 SGHTA and CDR2 FQGNSA. Written as DNA, the CDR3 is TGTGCCAGCAGCGCGACGGGTCGGGCCCAGCCCCAGCATTTT. As protein: CASSATGRAQPQHF.

The CDR3 region has the DNA TGTGCCAGCAGTCCTTACAGGGGTGAAGCTTTCTTT. Translation gives CASSPYRGEAFF. The chain is built from TRBV2 and TRBJ1-1; 7 nucleotides agree with TRBD1. CDR3 size: 12 residues. With 5 bases clipped from V and 7 bases from J, the junction kept 4 bases outside the gene matches. CDR1 is SNHLY, CDR2 FYNNEI, per germline.

The gene calls are TRBV5-5 and TRBJ2-3, with 9 nucleotides matching TRBD1. Unmatched junction bases numbered 4, after V lost 0 bases and J lost 5 bases. The CDR3 runs to 15 residues. In germline, CDR1 is SGHKS, CDR2 YYEKEE (reference sequence). The CDR3: CASSLALTGGDTQYF. The CDR3 DNA follows: TGTGCCAGCAGCTTGGCCTTGACAGGGGGAGATACGCAGTATTTT.

Here the CDR3 DNA reads TGTGCCAGCAGTTACGAATTTGTCGATTACAATGAGCAGTTCTTC. Translating it yields CASSYEFVDYNEQFF. The chain carries TRBV6-5 and TRBJ2-1; D call uncertain. Germline CDR1 is MNHEY and CDR2 is SVGAGI. The ends were cut back, 2 bases at V and 4 bases at J, with 12 bases in the middle. This CDR3 has 15 residues.

The V call is TRBV10-2, the J call TRBJ1-5; 7 positions match TRBD1. The germline V gene encodes CDR1 WSHSY and CDR2 SAAADI. This CDR3 region has 14 residues. V lost 11 bases, J lost 0 bases, and 7 bases stayed unmatched. The CDR3 reads CASRDSYSNQPQHF. CDR3 DNA: TGCGCCTCTCGGGACAGTTATAGCAATCAGCCCCAGCATTTT.

The rearrangement uses TRBV7-9 and TRBJ2-1; 9 bases line up with TRBD2. The CDR3 is made up of 16 amino acids. CDR1 SEHNR and CDR2 FQNEAQ come from the germline V gene (reference sequence). J lost 2 bases, V lost 5 bases, and 7 bases had no gene match. CDR3 sequence: CASSPAGGGPYNEQFF. CDR3 nucleotides: TGTGCCAGCAGCCCTGCGGGGGGGGGCCCCTACAATGAGCAGTTCTTC.